This entry is about one T cell receptor beta chain. This table comes from immunoSEQ multiplex PCR, and its TCRdb copy is limited to in-frame clones, with some not included. The table has more than 75,000 clones, about four fifths seen once. Time point specified: pretreatment peripheral blood. The data were taken from a study of PD-L1 blockade in urothelial cancer. The germline V gene has CDR1 SEHNR and CDR2 FQNEAQ (reference sequence). V was clipped by 5 bases and J by 2 bases, with 11 bases between them. The CDR3 has 14 residues. The input for sequencing was PBMCs, taken around atezolizumab (anti-PD-L1) treatment. The chain combines TRBV7-9 with TRBJ2-3; D gene unclear. The TCR sequence derives from a man in his sixties with urothelial cancer. CDR3 sequence: CASSEFKHTDTQYF. As DNA, the CDR3 is TGTGCCAGCAGCGAATTTAAACACACAGATACGCAGTATTTT.